Shown below are 25 T cell receptor beta chains from a single sample sequenced in a study of cytomegalovirus exposure and HLA in healthy donors. Primers included in the PCR were 60 Vbeta and 13 Jbeta primers. Produced via immunoSEQ multiplex PCR; TCRdb's table is partial and in-frame only. The table includes under 150,000 clones, approximately 85% detected once. Material: PBMCs. Receptors originate from a woman between 50 and 59 years old in good health and CMV-seropositive.

The CDR3 region has the DNA TGCGCCAGCAGCTTGAGGGGCGAAAACTATGGCTACACCTTC. Residues: CASSLRGENYGYTF. V is TRBV5-1 and J is TRBJ1-2; TRBD1 might be the D (5 bases). V lost 1 base and J lost 2, with 9 bases in between. Germline CDR1 and CDR2: SGHRS and YFSETQ. The CDR3 contains 14 residues.

In nucleotides, the CDR3 is TGCAGCGCACCGACAGGAGACCTTCCAGATACGCAGTATTTT. Protein sequence: CSAPTGDLPDTQYF. The rearrangement links TRBV29-1 to TRBJ2-3; perhaps TRBD1 as D (6 bases). Germline CDR1 reads SQVTM; CDR2 reads ANQGSEA. Trimming took 7 bases from V and 4 from J, leaving 18 bases between them. The CDR3 contains 14 residues.

This chain connects TRBV9 to TRBJ2-5; maybe TRBD2 (6 bases). The V gene's germline CDR1 is SGDLS and CDR2 YYNGEE. The CDR3 loop spans 17 amino acids. With 4 bases removed from V and 1 base from J, the gap between germline ends came to 20 bases. The CDR3 nucleotides are TGTGCCAGCAGCCCCTGGTCGACGGGGGATATCCAAGAGACCCAGTACTTC. Translated: CASSPWSTGDIQETQYF.

The chain joins TRBV4-3 to TRBJ2-7; TRBD2 aligns across 8 bases. In germline, CDR1 is LGHNA, CDR2 YSLEER. V was clipped by 0 bases and J by 5 bases; unmatched bases: 12. CDR3 length: 17 residues. The CDR3 here is CASSQDPTSGAFDEQYF. In DNA form, the CDR3 reads TGCGCCAGCAGCCAAGACCCAACTAGCGGAGCCTTTGACGAGCAGTACTTC.

V is TRBV5-5 and J is TRBJ1-1; D gene uncertain. The CDR3 is 14 residues long. The V end lost 4 bases, the J end lost 5 bases, and 15 bases lay between the germline ends. The germline V gene encodes CDR1 SGHKS and CDR2 YYEKEE (reference sequence). CDR3 amino acids: CASSPVPQRTEAFF. The CDR3 DNA follows: TGTGCCAGCAGCCCGGTCCCCCAGAGGACTGAAGCTTTCTTT. Based on the CDR3 plus reference TRBV5-5 and TRBJ1-1, the full variable domain is DAGVTQSPTHLIKTRGQQVTLRCSPISGHKSVSWYQQVLGQGPQFIFQYYEKEERGRGNFPDRFSARQFPNYSSELNVNALLLGDSALYLCASSPVPQRTEAFFGQGTRLTVV.

This clone was observed a handful of times. V usage is TRBV19 and J usage is TRBJ1-1; no reliable D call. Trimming pared 4 bases from V and 0 bases from J, leaving 6 bases between. Per germline, CDR1 LNHDA and CDR2 SQIVND (reference sequence). CDR3 size: 13 residues. The CDR3 is CASSTSLNTEAFF. CDR3 nucleotide sequence: TGTGCCAGTAGTACGAGCTTGAACACTGAAGCTTTCTTT.

This clone was observed once. The rearrangement joins TRBV4-1 to TRBJ2-3; D is unclear. The CDR3 is 14 residues long. Trimming took off 1 base at V and 5 bases at J, with 10 bases between the two ends. Germline CDR1 and CDR2: MGHRA and YSYEKL. This chain's CDR3 is CASSQAGGIDTQYF. The CDR3 DNA is TGCGCCAGCAGCCAAGCTGGTGGCATAGATACGCAGTATTTT.

This clone was seen just once. In the same sample, other DNA sequences code for this CDR3. The rearrangement uses TRBV28 and TRBJ2-7; TRBD1 might be the D (5 bases). The germline gives CDR1 MDHEN, CDR2 SYDVKM. This CDR3 contains 14 residues. Trimming left V 3 bases short and J 2 bases short, with 11 bases between. As DNA, the CDR3 is TGTGCCAGCAGTTTCCCAGGGTCCACCTACGAGCAGTACTTC. This sequence encodes CASSFPGSTYEQYF.

The rearrangement joins TRBV5-4 to TRBJ2-3, with 8 bases aligning to TRBD2. The CDR3 runs 15 residues. The J segment lost 3 bases and the V segment lost 4 bases, leaving 7 bases of the junction unmatched. Germline V gives CDR1 SGHNT, CDR2 YYREEE (reference sequence). CDR3 sequence (DNA): TGTGCCAGCAGCCTTGACGGGGGGGCGACAGATACGCAGTATTTT. Protein sequence: CASSLDGGATDTQYF.

This chain links TRBV7-2 with TRBJ1-3; D unclear. Germline CDR1 reads SGHTA; CDR2 reads FQGNSA. Trimming pared 5 bases from V and 0 bases from J, leaving 8 bases between. CDR3 length: 14 amino acids. For the CDR3, the DNA is TGTGCCAGCAGCACCTCCTACTCTGGAAACACCATATATTTT. Protein sequence: CASSTSYSGNTIYF.

This clone was found once. The CDR3 DNA reads as TGTGCCAGCAGCCCCCGGACACATTCCTACGAGCAGTACTTC. It yields the protein CASSPRTHSYEQYF. The chain recombines TRBV7-9 with TRBJ2-7, with TRBD1 as a possible D gene (5 bases). The germline V and J ends were trimmed by 5 bases and 1 base, with 12 bases remaining between them. This CDR3 has 14 amino acids. The germline V gene has CDR1 SEHNR and CDR2 FQNEAQ (reference sequence).

The rearrangement uses TRBV5-1 and TRBJ2-2, with TRBD2 matching 7 bases. In germline, CDR1 is SGHRS, CDR2 YFSETQ. The trim removed 2 bases at V and 5 bases at J, leaving 3 bases unmatched. The CDR3 contains 14 residues. This CDR3 is CASSLLGGTGELFF. DNA for the CDR3: TGCGCCAGCAGCTTATTGGGGGGGACCGGGGAGCTGTTTTTT.

The CDR3 sequence is CASRPSLDYGQPQHF. The CDR3 DNA sequence: TGTGCCAGCAGGCCAAGTCTTGATTACGGTCAGCCCCAGCATTTT. The V call is TRBV27, the J call TRBJ1-5; D uncertain. The CDR3 runs 15 residues. The germline CDR1 and CDR2 sequences are MNHEY and SMNVEV (reference sequence). The V end was cut by 6 bases, the J end by 6 bases, with 18 bases between.

V gene TRBV7-9 combines with J gene TRBJ2-3, with D perhaps TRBD2 (6 bases). In germline, CDR1 is SEHNR, CDR2 FQNEAQ (reference sequence). The CDR3 is 13 amino acids. V lost 4 bases, J lost 10 bases, and 15 bases lay in between. CDR3 residues: CASSYGGGDAQYF. The DNA of the CDR3 is TGTGCCAGCAGCTACGGGGGTGGGGATGCGCAGTATTTT.

The chain has TRBV7-3 and TRBJ2-3; tentative D call: TRBD1 (5 bases). This CDR3 region has 14 residues. The V end was cut by 1 base, the J end by 1 base, with 6 bases between. Germline V CDR1 and CDR2: SGHTA, FQGTGA. The CDR3 DNA follows: TGTGCCAGCAGCTTAATGGGGCGCACAGATACGCAGTATTTT. It translates to CASSLMGRTDTQYF.

The V gene is TRBV7-9, the J gene TRBJ1-3; maybe TRBD1 (6 bases). Germline assignment: CDR1 SEHNR and CDR2 FQNEAQ (reference sequence). CDR3 length equals 17 residues. Trimming removed 7 bases at V and 4 bases at J, with 23 bases between. DNA for the CDR3: TGTGCCAGCACCCGAGGTAGCTCAGGGGCATTCGGAAACACCATATATTTT. Translating gives CASTRGSSGAFGNTIYF.

The chain uses TRBV11-2 and TRBJ2-5; maybe TRBD2 (6 bases). V lost 1 base to trimming and J lost 2 bases, with 17 bases between them. CDR1 is SGHAT and CDR2 is FQNNGV in the germline V gene. This CDR3 spans 17 amino acids. This chain's CDR3 is CASSLGRFAGSQETQYF. CDR3 nucleotide sequence: TGTGCCAGCAGCTTAGGGAGGTTCGCGGGATCGCAAGAGACCCAGTACTTC.

This clone was counted once. The rearrangement uses TRBV9 and TRBJ2-5; perhaps TRBD2 as D (5 bases). Germline CDR1 is SGDLS and CDR2 is YYNGEE. V was shortened by 0 bases and J by 0 bases, with 6 bases between the two germline ends. The CDR3 consists of 14 residues. CDR3 residues: CASSVGGYQETQYF. CDR3 DNA sequence: TGTGCCAGCAGCGTAGGCGGGTACCAAGAGACCCAGTACTTC.

V usage is TRBV5-1 and J usage is TRBJ2-5, with 7 positions matching TRBD1. V was clipped by 4 bases and J by 1 base; unmatched bases: 4. CDR3 size: 14 residues. Germline-derived CDR1 and CDR2 are SGHRS and YFSETQ. The DNA of the CDR3 is TGCGCCAGCAGCACGGGACAGAGCCAAGAGACCCAGTACTTC. Its translation is CASSTGQSQETQYF.

V and J are TRBV7-9 and TRBJ1-4; D is undetermined. The CDR3 covers 15 residues. The germline V gene encodes CDR1 SEHNR and CDR2 FQNEAQ (reference sequence). The V end lost 4 bases, the J end lost 0 bases, and 9 bases lay between the germline ends. The CDR3 coding sequence is TGTGCCAGCAGCTCGGACTACACAACTAATGAAAAACTGTTTTTT. As protein: CASSSDYTTNEKLFF.

The V call is TRBV9, the J call TRBJ2-1, with 9 nucleotides matching TRBD2. CDR1 is SGDLS and CDR2 is YYNGEE in the germline V gene. V was clipped by 7 bases and J by 0 bases; unmatched bases: 8. This CDR3 contains 16 residues. The CDR3: CASQRGGRVSYNEQFF. DNA of the CDR3: TGTGCCAGCCAACGGGGCGGGAGGGTCTCCTACAATGAGCAGTTCTTC. The full variable domain, with the rest looked up from reference TRBV9 and TRBJ2-1, is DSGVTQTPKHLITATGQRVTLRCSPRSGDLSVYWYQQSLDQGLQFLIQYYNGEERAKGNILERFSAQQFPDLHSELNLSSLELGDSALYFCASQRGGRVSYNEQFFGPGTRLTVL.

This clone was observed a handful of times. The CDR3 sequence: CASSPTSGRDNEQFF. The CDR3 DNA sequence: TGTGCCAGCAGTCCGACTAGCGGGAGGGACAATGAGCAGTTCTTC. The gene calls are TRBV6-6 and TRBJ2-1, with TRBD2 matching over 14 bases. Germline CDR1 is MNHNY and CDR2 is SVGAGI (reference sequence). The ends lost 5 bases at V and 5 bases at J; junction bases unmatched: 2. CDR3 length: 15 amino acids.

The chain is built from TRBV29-1 and TRBJ2-1; 11 bases are shared with TRBD2. The CDR3 has 14 amino acids. Germline V CDR1 and CDR2: SQVTM, ANQGSEA. V trimming: 4 bases; J trimming: 6 bases; junction bases outside the gene matches: 5. CDR3 in amino acids: CSVVILAGANEQFF. The DNA of the CDR3 is TGCAGCGTTGTGATACTAGCGGGGGCCAATGAGCAGTTCTTC.

This clone was recorded a few times. The gene calls are TRBV9 and TRBJ2-5, with 12 nucleotides matching TRBD2. CDR3 size: 16 residues. The junction had 11 bases not matched to a gene; V was cut back by 3 bases and J by 8 bases. CDR1 is SGDLS, CDR2 YYNGEE, per germline. Here the CDR3 DNA reads TGTGCCAGCAGCGCTAGCGGGGGGGCTGGGGACGACACCCAGTACTTC. This sequence encodes CASSASGGAGDDTQYF.

Here the CDR3 reads CSVRTGEETQYF. The CDR3 coding sequence is TGCAGCGTACGGACAGGAGAAGAGACCCAGTACTTC. This chain links TRBV29-1 with TRBJ2-5; 7 nucleotides align to TRBD1. CDR3 length: 12 amino acids. Germline V lookup: CDR1 SQVTM, CDR2 ANQGSEA. J gave up 3 bases and V 6 bases, and 4 bases lay outside the gene matches.